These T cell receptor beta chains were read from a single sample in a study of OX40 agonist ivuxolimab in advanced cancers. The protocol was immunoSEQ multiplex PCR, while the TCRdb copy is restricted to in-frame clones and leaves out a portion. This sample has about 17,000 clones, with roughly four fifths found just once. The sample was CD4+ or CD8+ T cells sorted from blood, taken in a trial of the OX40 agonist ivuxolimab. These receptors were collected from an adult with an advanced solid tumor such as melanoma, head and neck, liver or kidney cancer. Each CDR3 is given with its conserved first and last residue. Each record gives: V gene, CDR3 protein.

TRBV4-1,CASSQDRPTSGRAGETQYF
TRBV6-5,CASGSAGAGEQFF
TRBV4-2,CASSRRLAGSYEQYF
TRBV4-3,CASSQDGGGAYEQYF
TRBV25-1,CASSRDAGNSYEQYF
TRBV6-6,CASSYEPAVYEQFF
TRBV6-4,CATAAGRDTGELFF
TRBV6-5,CASSYLGEETQYF
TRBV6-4,CASSDDGAGPTDTQYF
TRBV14,CAWGLSGNLTYEQYF
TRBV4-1,CASSHMGGGEAFF
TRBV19,CASTTRTGVVYGYTF
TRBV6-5,CASTAGIDEQYF
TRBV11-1,CASSTPQGVSEQYF
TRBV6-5,CASRTGQTSNQPQHF
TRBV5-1,CASSLGDREYNEQFF
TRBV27,CASWETAYEQYF
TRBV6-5,CASSEASEQEQYF
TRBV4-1,CASSQPLQGWGYGYTF
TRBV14,CASSSSDRLNTGELFF
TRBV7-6,CASSLEGVGTDTQYF
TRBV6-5,CASSLRQGPAGELFF
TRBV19,CASSIVLGRDTQYF
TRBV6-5,CASSPTVGGYGYTF
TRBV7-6,CASSDQGTGELFF
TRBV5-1,CASSRTGTPVYGYTF
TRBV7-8,CASSDNTYEQYF
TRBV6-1,CASSDYREVATDTQYF
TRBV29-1,CSVGGGEYGYTF
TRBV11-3,CASSLDRQDEQFF
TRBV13,CASSSGQGGPYEQYF